These 30 T cell receptor beta chains came from one sample sequenced in a study of CD4 T cells in relation to SARS-CoV-2 and coronaviruses. CD4+ T cells from unexposed donors were obtained before the COVID-19 pandemic (2011-2018). Isolation of CD4+ T cells took place after roughly nine days in culture. Data came from immunoSEQ multiplex PCR; TCRdb stores just in-frame clones and leaves some out. The sample yields about 22,000 clones, 66% seen once. The antigens for these receptors are not known. Input material: CD4+ T cells from PBMCs, cultured in vitro. These TCRs come from a human donor in good health.

The rearrangement joins TRBV12-3 or TRBV12-4 to TRBJ2-1; D may be TRBD1 or TRBD2 (6 bases each). The CDR3 has 12 amino acids. With 4 bases removed from V and 9 bases from J, the gap between germline ends came to 10 bases. The CDR3 DNA is TGTGCCAGCAGTTCTGAGGGGGGTGAGCAGTTCTTC. This encodes CASSSEGGEQFF.

This chain links TRBV7-2 with TRBJ2-5; the match to TRBD2 covers 10 bases. Trimming took 4 bases from V and 6 from J; bases not matched to a gene: 17. The CDR3 runs to 18 residues. The V gene's germline CDR1 is SGHTA and CDR2 FQGNSA. The CDR3 reads CASSSPVKGLAGVKTQYF. The CDR3 nucleotides are TGTGCCAGCAGCTCCCCCGTTAAGGGGCTAGCGGGGGTGAAGACCCAGTACTTC. The full variable domain, in which reference TRBV7-2 and TRBJ2-5 provide the parts outside the CDR3, is GAGVSQSPSNKVTEKGKDVELRCDPISGHTALYWYRQSLGQGLEFLIYFQGNSAPDKSGLPSDRFSAERTGGSVSTLTIQRTQQEDSAVYLCASSSPVKGLAGVKTQYFGPGTRLLVL.

The sample holds a few counts of this clone. V and J are TRBV5-1 and TRBJ2-2; a weak D match, TRBD2 (6 bases). CDR3 length: 15 amino acids. Germline V gene sequence: CDR1 SGHRS, CDR2 YFSETQ. Trimming stripped 6 bases from V and 0 bases from J, with 12 bases between. As DNA, the CDR3 is TGCGCCAGCAAGGGAGGCAGTGCGAACACCGGGGAGCTGTTTTTT. The encoded protein is CASKGGSANTGELFF. Full variable domain (remainder filled in from reference TRBV5-1 and TRBJ2-2): KAGVTQTPRYLIKTRGQQVTLSCSPISGHRSVSWYQQTPGQGLQFLFEYFSETQRNKGNFPGRFSGRQFSNSRSEMNVSTLELGDSALYLCASKGGSANTGELFFGEGSRLTVL.

This chain links TRBV7-2 with TRBJ1-4, with D possibly being TRBD1 (6 bases). There are 15 residues in the CDR3. Trimming took 1 base from V and 5 from J, leaving 11 bases between them. The germline CDR1 and CDR2 sequences are SGHTA and FQGNSA. The CDR3 reads CASSLGSGGNEKLFF. In nucleotides, the CDR3 is TGTGCCAGCAGCTTAGGGTCCGGGGGCAATGAAAAACTGTTTTTT.

The chain employs TRBV6-5 and TRBJ1-2; D remains unclear. The germline CDR1 and CDR2 sequences are MNHEY and SVGAGI. V lost 6 bases and J lost 7, with 9 bases in between. The CDR3 length is 11 residues. In nucleotides, the CDR3 is TGTGCCAGCAGCCCAGGTGGTGGCTACACCTTC. It yields the protein CASSPGGGYTF.

This chain links TRBV4-3 with TRBJ2-1, with 7 positions matching TRBD2. The CDR3 totals 15 residues. V gave up 4 bases and J gave up 2 bases; unmatched junction bases: 5. Germline assignment: CDR1 LGHNA and CDR2 YSLEER. The CDR3 DNA reads TGCGCCAGCAGCCGGTCGCTAGCGGCCTACAATGAGCAGTTCTTC. Its protein is CASSRSLAAYNEQFF.

This clone showed up just once. The chain carries TRBV2 and TRBJ2-7, with D possibly being TRBD1 or TRBD2 (5 bases each). The CDR3 is 14 residues long. CDR1 is SNHLY and CDR2 is FYNNEI in the germline V gene. V lost 6 bases to trimming and J lost 2 bases, with 14 bases between them. The CDR3 DNA follows: TGTGCCAGCAGGTGGGGGTCCCGGACCTACGAGCAGTACTTC. Its translation is CASRWGSRTYEQYF. Filled out from reference TRBV2 and TRBJ2-7, the complete variable domain reads EPEVTQTPSHQVTQMGQEVILRCVPISNHLYFYWYRQILGQKVEFLVSFYNNEISEKSEIFDDQFSVERPDGSNFTLKIRSTKLEDSAMYFCASRWGSRTYEQYFGPGTRLTVT.

The gene calls are TRBV5-6 and TRBJ2-3, with a possible D match to TRBD2 (5 bases). CDR3 length equals 14 residues. Germline V CDR1 and CDR2: SGHDT, YYEEEE. V lost 4 bases to trimming and J lost 4 bases, with 13 bases between them. CDR3 DNA sequence: TGTGCCAGCAGCCCCCTTAGCGAGGCAGATACGCAGTATTTT. Amino acid sequence: CASSPLSEADTQYF.

In its sample, this clone was seen a few times. The chain has TRBV19 and TRBJ1-2, with 9 nucleotides matching TRBD1. CDR1 and CDR2 (germline): LNHDA, SQIVND (reference sequence). This CDR3 spans 13 amino acids. Trimming removed 5 bases from V and 7 bases from J; junction bases left unmatched: 5. CDR3: CASSGDREGGYTF. The CDR3 DNA follows: TGTGCCAGTAGTGGGGACAGGGAAGGTGGCTACACCTTC.

The rearrangement links TRBV10-3 to TRBJ2-3, with D perhaps TRBD2 (6 bases). CDR3 length: 14 residues. Looked up from germline, CDR1 is ENHRY and CDR2 is SYGVKD. V was pared by 5 bases and J by 0 bases, with 9 bases between. The CDR3 loop reads CAISLARSTDTQYF. CDR3 nucleotides: TGTGCCATCAGTCTAGCGCGAAGCACAGATACGCAGTATTTT.

The chain couples TRBV14 to TRBJ2-1; 7 bases line up with TRBD2. V trimming: 0 bases; J trimming: 12 bases; junction bases outside the gene matches: 8. The CDR3 contains 14 residues. The germline CDR1 and CDR2 sequences are SGHDN and FVKESK. CDR3 protein: CASSQDFEPGGQFF. Written as DNA, the CDR3 is TGTGCCAGCAGCCAAGATTTCGAGCCGGGGGGGCAGTTCTTC.

The V and J genes are TRBV2 and TRBJ2-7; 7 nucleotides align to TRBD2. The CDR3 is 15 amino acids. Germline trimming cut 0 bases from V and 1 base from J; bases unmatched to any gene: 3. CDR1 SNHLY and CDR2 FYNNEI come from the germline V gene. The CDR3 DNA reads TGTGCCAGCAGTGAAGCGGGAGGGCCTTCCTACGAGCAGTACTTC. Translation gives CASSEAGGPSYEQYF.

This rearrangement joins TRBV7-2 to TRBJ2-7; perhaps TRBD1 as D (6 bases). The CDR3 has 15 residues. V dropped 2 bases and J dropped 6 bases, with 17 bases sitting between them. CDR1 SGHTA and CDR2 FQGNSA come from the germline V gene. CDR3 protein: CASSLSGRGESEQYF. The CDR3 DNA follows: TGTGCCAGCAGCTTATCCGGCAGGGGAGAAAGCGAGCAGTACTTC.

V gene TRBV28 combines with J gene TRBJ2-3, with D possibly being TRBD1 (6 bases). The CDR3 covers 16 residues. Trimming left V 6 bases short and J 0 bases short, with 16 bases between. Per the germline V gene, CDR1 is MDHEN and CDR2 is SYDVKM. CDR3 DNA: TGTGCCAGCAGCCGCTACGAGGGGGTAAGCACAGATACGCAGTATTTT. Translated: CASSRYEGVSTDTQYF.

The chain is built from TRBV5-1 and TRBJ1-2; maybe TRBD1 (5 bases). The V gene lost 3 bases and the J gene lost 8 bases, with 14 bases spanning the gap. The length of the CDR3 is 13 residues. The V gene's germline CDR1 is SGHRS and CDR2 YFSETQ. CDR3 nucleotide sequence: TGCGCCAGCAGCTCCCAGGGAGATCAGGGCTACACCTTC. Translated: CASSSQGDQGYTF.

This chain joins TRBV18 and TRBJ2-3, with TRBD1 matching 8 bases. CDR1 is KGHSH, CDR2 LQKENI, per germline. This CDR3 contains 16 residues. Germline trimming cut 0 bases from V and 4 bases from J; bases unmatched to any gene: 6. The CDR3 here is CASSPPRQGRSDTQYF. Here the CDR3 DNA reads TGTGCCAGCTCACCACCGAGACAGGGGCGCTCAGATACGCAGTATTTT. Based on the CDR3 plus reference TRBV18 and TRBJ2-3, the full variable domain is NAGVMQNPRHLVRRRGQEARLRCSPMKGHSHVYWYRQLPEEGLKFMVYLQKENIIDESGMPKERFSAEFPKEGPSILRIQQVVRGDSAAYFCASSPPRQGRSDTQYFGPGTRLTVL.

CDR3 loop: CASSPRWDYGYTF. Here the CDR3 DNA reads TGTGCCAGCAGTCCCCGCTGGGACTATGGCTACACCTTC. This chain connects TRBV6-5 to TRBJ1-2, with unresolved D. This CDR3 spans 13 amino acids. Germline V gene sequence: CDR1 MNHEY, CDR2 SVGAGI. Trimming took off 5 bases at V and 3 bases at J, with 10 bases between the two ends.

J is TRBJ1-5 and V is TRBV2; D gene uncertain. The length of the CDR3 is 12 residues. The germline V and J ends were trimmed by 4 bases and 3 bases, with 4 bases remaining between them. Germline values: CDR1 SNHLY, CDR2 FYNNEI. DNA of the CDR3: TGTGCCAGCAGTGGGAACAATCAGCCCCAGCATTTT. Translated: CASSGNNQPQHF. The complete variable domain, with remaining parts taken from reference TRBV2 and TRBJ1-5, reads EPEVTQTPSHQVTQMGQEVILRCVPISNHLYFYWYRQILGQKVEFLVSFYNNEISEKSEIFDDQFSVERPDGSNFTLKIRSTKLEDSAMYFCASSGNNQPQHFGDGTRLSIL.

The gene calls are TRBV19 and TRBJ1-1; possible D gene TRBD1, 5 bases. The V end lost 1 base, the J end lost 4 bases, and 13 bases lay between the germline ends. Per germline, CDR1 LNHDA and CDR2 SQIVND (reference sequence). This CDR3 is built from 15 residues. The CDR3 sequence is CASSIAQGAGTEAFF. CDR3 nucleotide sequence: TGTGCCAGTAGTATAGCGCAGGGCGCGGGCACTGAAGCTTTCTTT.

The rearrangement links TRBV19 to TRBJ2-2, with 9 nucleotides matching TRBD2. This CDR3 comprises 14 residues. Trimming took 8 bases from V and 9 from J; bases not matched to a gene: 10. The germline gives CDR1 LNHDA, CDR2 SQIVND (reference sequence). The CDR3 nucleotides are TGTGCCAGTGCCATGTCTAGCGGGGTGTGGGAGCTGTTTTTT. It codes for CASAMSSGVWELFF.

The CDR3 nucleotides are TGTGCCAGCAGCATTCCGGGACAGGGGTCCGGGGAGCTGTTTTTT. This sequence encodes CASSIPGQGSGELFF. The V gene is TRBV6-2 or TRBV6-3, the J gene TRBJ2-2; TRBD1 agrees at 10 bases. The germline V gene encodes CDR1 MNHEY and CDR2 SVGEGT. Trimming took 6 bases from V and 6 from J; bases not matched to a gene: 7. The CDR3 extends over 15 amino acids.

This chain connects TRBV11-2 to TRBJ2-3, with TRBD2 identical over 8 bases. CDR1 is SGHAT and CDR2 is FQNNGV in the germline V gene. V trimming: 5 bases; J trimming: 4 bases; junction bases outside the gene matches: 5. This CDR3 is built from 14 residues. CDR3 loop: CASSTGTSADTQYF. CDR3 in DNA: TGTGCCAGCAGCACCGGGACTAGTGCAGATACGCAGTATTTT.

This clone was detected only once. The chain employs TRBV3-1 (or the pseudogene TRBV3-2) and TRBJ2-7; 10 positions agree with TRBD2. CDR1 and CDR2 (germline): LGHDT, YNNKEL (reference sequence). The CDR3 is 16 amino acids. V was pared by 2 bases and J by 0 bases, with 4 bases of the junction left unmatched. CDR3 amino acids: CASSQTSGANSYEQYF. DNA of the CDR3: TGTGCCAGCAGCCAAACTAGCGGGGCGAACTCCTACGAGCAGTACTTC.

V gene TRBV6-5 combines with J gene TRBJ1-4, with 8 bases aligning to TRBD1. Germline V gene data show CDR1 as MNHEY and CDR2 as SVGAGI. The CDR3 length is 15 residues. Trimming cost V 7 bases and J 5 bases; bases outside gene matches: 9. CDR3 bases: TGTGCCAGCACCCGCGGGCAGGGGGCGAATGAAAAACTGTTTTTT. Its protein product is CASTRGQGANEKLFF.

This chain connects TRBV7-9 to TRBJ2-1; D may correspond to TRBD1 or TRBD2 (5 bases each). The ends were cut back, 1 base at V and 0 bases at J, with 10 bases in the middle. CDR3 length equals 16 residues. Germline assignment: CDR1 SEHNR and CDR2 FQNEAQ (reference sequence). This CDR3 reads CASSLGWGSSYNEQFF. CDR3 DNA sequence: TGTGCCAGCAGCTTAGGTTGGGGGAGCTCCTACAATGAGCAGTTCTTC.

This clone was counted a few times. The rearrangement links TRBV29-1 to TRBJ2-5; 7 bases agree with TRBD1. V dropped 4 bases and J dropped 13; count of bases not matched to a gene: 9. This CDR3 region has 11 residues. The germline V gene has CDR1 SQVTM and CDR2 ANQGSEA. CDR3 region: CSVVGDRALYF. The CDR3 coding sequence is TGCAGCGTTGTTGGGGACAGAGCACTGTACTTC.

The rearrangement uses TRBV5-1 and TRBJ1-4; D is ambiguous. The germline CDR1 and CDR2 sequences are SGHRS and YFSETQ. The germline V and J ends were trimmed by 0 bases and 3 bases, with 6 bases remaining between them. This CDR3 has 14 amino acids. The CDR3 loop is CASSLEQPNEKLFF. In nucleotides, the CDR3 is TGCGCCAGCAGCTTGGAACAGCCTAATGAAAAACTGTTTTTT.

CDR3 in DNA: TGTGCCACCAGTGATTATAATATGGCGGGACCCAAGAAGGATGAGCAGTTCTTC. Translation gives CATSDYNMAGPKKDEQFF. The V and J genes are TRBV24-1 and TRBJ2-1; TRBD2 might be the D (6 bases). The CDR3 has 18 residues. V was clipped by 2 bases and J by 8 bases, with 24 bases between them. Germline V CDR1 and CDR2: KGHDR, SFDVKD.

The chain recombines TRBV5-1 with TRBJ2-7, with 8 bases identical to TRBD2. The germline V gene encodes CDR1 SGHRS and CDR2 YFSETQ. The length of the CDR3 is 13 residues. V lost 7 bases to trimming and J lost 6 bases; unmatched junction nucleotides: 9. CDR3 residues: CASRFGGVAEQYF. The CDR3 nucleotides are TGCGCCAGCCGATTCGGGGGGGTGGCCGAGCAGTACTTC.

V gene TRBV2 combines with J gene TRBJ2-1, with 7 bases lining up with TRBD2. This CDR3 region has 16 residues. Looked up from germline, CDR1 is SNHLY and CDR2 is FYNNEI. V dropped 4 bases and J dropped 5; count of bases not matched to a gene: 11. In DNA, the CDR3 is TGTGCCAGCAGTGCCAGGACTAGGGATTCCCACAATGAGCAGTTCTTC. Protein: CASSARTRDSHNEQFF. Filled out from reference TRBV2 and TRBJ2-1, the complete variable domain reads EPEVTQTPSHQVTQMGQEVILRCVPISNHLYFYWYRQILGQKVEFLVSFYNNEISEKSEIFDDQFSVERPDGSNFTLKIRSTKLEDSAMYFCASSARTRDSHNEQFFGPGTRLTVL.